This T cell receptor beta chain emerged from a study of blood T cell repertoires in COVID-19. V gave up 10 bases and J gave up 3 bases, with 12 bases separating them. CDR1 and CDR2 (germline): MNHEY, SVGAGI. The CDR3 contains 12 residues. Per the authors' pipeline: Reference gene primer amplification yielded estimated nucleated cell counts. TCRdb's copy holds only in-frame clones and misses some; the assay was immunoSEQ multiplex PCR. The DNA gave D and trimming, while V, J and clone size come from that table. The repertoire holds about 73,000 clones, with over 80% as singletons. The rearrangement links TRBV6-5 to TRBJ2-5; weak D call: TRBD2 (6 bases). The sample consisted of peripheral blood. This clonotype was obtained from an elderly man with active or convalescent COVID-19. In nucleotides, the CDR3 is TGTGCCACCCGGTGGAGGGAAGAGACCCAGTACTTC. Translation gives CATRWREETQYF.